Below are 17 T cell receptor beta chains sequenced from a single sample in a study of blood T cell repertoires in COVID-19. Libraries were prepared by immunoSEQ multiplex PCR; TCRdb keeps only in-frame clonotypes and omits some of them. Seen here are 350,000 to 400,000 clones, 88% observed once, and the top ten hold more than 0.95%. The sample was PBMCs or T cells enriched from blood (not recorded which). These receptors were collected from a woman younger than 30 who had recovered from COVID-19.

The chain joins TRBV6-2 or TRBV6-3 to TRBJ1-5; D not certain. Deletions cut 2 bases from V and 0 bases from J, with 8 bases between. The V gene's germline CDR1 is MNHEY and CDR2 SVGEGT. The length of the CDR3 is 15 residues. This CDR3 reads CASSYALSSNQPQHF. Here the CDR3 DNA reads TGTGCCAGCAGTTACGCCCTTAGTAGCAATCAGCCCCAGCATTTT.

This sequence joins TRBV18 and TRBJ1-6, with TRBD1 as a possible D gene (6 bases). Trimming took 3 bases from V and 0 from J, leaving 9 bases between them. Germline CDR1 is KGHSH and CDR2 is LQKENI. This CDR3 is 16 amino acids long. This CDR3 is CASSPQGSSYNSPLHF. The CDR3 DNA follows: TGTGCCAGCTCACCGCAGGGGAGCTCCTATAATTCACCCCTCCACTTT.

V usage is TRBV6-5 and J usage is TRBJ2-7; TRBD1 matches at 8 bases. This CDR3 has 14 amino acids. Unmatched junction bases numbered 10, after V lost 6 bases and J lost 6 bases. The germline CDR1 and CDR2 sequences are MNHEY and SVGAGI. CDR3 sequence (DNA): TGTGCCAGCAGCCGAGACAGGGGTTTAGGCGAGCAGTACTTC. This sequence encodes CASSRDRGLGEQYF.

Written as DNA, the CDR3 is TGTGCCAGCAGTTTATTAAGGGCAGGGGGCCACGAGCAGTACTTC. This codes for CASSLLRAGGHEQYF. V is TRBV27 and J is TRBJ2-7; the match to TRBD1 covers 8 bases. The CDR3 extends over 15 amino acids. J lost 5 bases, V lost 1 base, and 7 bases had no gene match. The germline V gene encodes CDR1 MNHEY and CDR2 SMNVEV (reference sequence).

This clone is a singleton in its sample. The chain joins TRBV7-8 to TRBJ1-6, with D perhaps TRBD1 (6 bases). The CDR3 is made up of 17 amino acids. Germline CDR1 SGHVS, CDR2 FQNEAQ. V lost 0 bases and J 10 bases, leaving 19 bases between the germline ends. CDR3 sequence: CASSLAGTRALRSPLHF. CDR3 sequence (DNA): TGTGCCAGCAGCTTAGCTGGGACAAGGGCTCTTCGCTCACCCCTCCACTTT.

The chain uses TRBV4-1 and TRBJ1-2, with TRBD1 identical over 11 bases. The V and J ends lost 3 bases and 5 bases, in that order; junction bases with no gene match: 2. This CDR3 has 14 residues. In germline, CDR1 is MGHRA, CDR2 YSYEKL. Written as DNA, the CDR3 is TGCGCCAGCAGCCACGGACAGGGGGCTTATGGCTACACCTTC. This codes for CASSHGQGAYGYTF.

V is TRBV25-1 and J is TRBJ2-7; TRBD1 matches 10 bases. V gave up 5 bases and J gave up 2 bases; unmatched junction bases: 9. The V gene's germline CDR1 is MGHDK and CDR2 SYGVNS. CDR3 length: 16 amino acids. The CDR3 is CASSLSRGQGTYEQYF. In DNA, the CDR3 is TGTGCCAGCAGTCTGAGCCGGGGACAGGGGACCTACGAGCAGTACTTC.

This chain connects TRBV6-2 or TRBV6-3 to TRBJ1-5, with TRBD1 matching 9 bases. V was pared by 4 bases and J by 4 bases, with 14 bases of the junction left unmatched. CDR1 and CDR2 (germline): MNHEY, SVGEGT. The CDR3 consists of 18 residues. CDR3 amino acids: CASSSLASSGQGNQPQHF. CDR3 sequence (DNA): TGTGCCAGCAGTTCGTTGGCCAGTTCGGGACAGGGTAATCAGCCCCAGCATTTT.

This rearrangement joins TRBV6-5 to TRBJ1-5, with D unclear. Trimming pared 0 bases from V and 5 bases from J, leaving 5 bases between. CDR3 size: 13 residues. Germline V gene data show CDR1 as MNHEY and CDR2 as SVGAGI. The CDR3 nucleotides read TGTGCCAGCAGTTACTCTTTCGATCAGCCCCAGCATTTT. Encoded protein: CASSYSFDQPQHF.

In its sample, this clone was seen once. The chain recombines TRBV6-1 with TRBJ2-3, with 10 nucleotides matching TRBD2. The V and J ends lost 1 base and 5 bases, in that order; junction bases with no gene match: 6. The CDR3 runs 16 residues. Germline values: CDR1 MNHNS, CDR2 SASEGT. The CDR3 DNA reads TGTGCCAGCAGTGAAGGGCCTAGCGGGGGAGGAGATACGCAGTATTTT. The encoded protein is CASSEGPSGGGDTQYF.

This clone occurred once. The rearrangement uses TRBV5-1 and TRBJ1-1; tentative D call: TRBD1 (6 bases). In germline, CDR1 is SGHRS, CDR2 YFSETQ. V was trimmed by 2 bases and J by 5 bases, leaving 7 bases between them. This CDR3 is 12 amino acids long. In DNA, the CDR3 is TGCGCCAGCAGCTTCACAGGGACTGAAGCTTTCTTT. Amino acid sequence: CASSFTGTEAFF.

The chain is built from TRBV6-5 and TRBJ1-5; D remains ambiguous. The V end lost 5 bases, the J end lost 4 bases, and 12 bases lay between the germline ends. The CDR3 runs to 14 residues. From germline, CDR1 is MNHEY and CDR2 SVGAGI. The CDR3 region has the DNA TGTGCCAGCAGTCTCGCGGCGGGGAATCAGCCCCAGCATTTT. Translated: CASSLAAGNQPQHF.

As DNA, the CDR3 is TGCGCCAGCAGCTTGGGACAGGAAAGCTCCTATAATTCACCCCTCCACTTT. Its protein product is CASSLGQESSYNSPLHF. The chain joins TRBV5-1 to TRBJ1-6; D is possibly TRBD1 (6 bases). The CDR3 is made up of 17 amino acids. Germline CDR1 SGHRS, CDR2 YFSETQ. Deletions cut 0 bases from V and 0 bases from J, with 10 bases between.

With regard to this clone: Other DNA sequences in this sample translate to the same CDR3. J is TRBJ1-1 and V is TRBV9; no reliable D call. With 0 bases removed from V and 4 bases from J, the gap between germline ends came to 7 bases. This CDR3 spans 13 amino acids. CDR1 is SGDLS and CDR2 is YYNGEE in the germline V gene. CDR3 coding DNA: TGTGCCAGCAGCGTAGCAGGAATCACTGAAGCTTTCTTT. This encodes CASSVAGITEAFF.

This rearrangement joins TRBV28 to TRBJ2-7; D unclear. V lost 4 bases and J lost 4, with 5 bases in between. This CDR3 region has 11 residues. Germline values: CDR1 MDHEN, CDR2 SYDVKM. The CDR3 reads CASSSRYEQYF. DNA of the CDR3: TGTGCCAGCAGTTCCCGTTACGAGCAGTACTTC.

The CDR3 nucleotides read TGTGCCAGCAGCGCTCGACAGAACACTGAAGCTTTCTTT. This translates into CASSARQNTEAFF. This rearrangement joins TRBV7-6 to TRBJ1-1; D is unresolved. This CDR3 contains 13 residues. Per germline, CDR1 SGHVS and CDR2 FNYEAQ. V lost 5 bases to trimming and J lost 1 base, with 8 bases between them.

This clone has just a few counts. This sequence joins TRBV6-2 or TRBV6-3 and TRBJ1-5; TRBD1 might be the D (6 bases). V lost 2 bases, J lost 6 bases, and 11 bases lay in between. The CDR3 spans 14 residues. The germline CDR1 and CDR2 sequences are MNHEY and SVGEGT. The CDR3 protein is CASSYTRGSQPQHF. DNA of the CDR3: TGTGCCAGCAGTTACACCAGGGGCTCTCAGCCCCAGCATTTT.